The 30 T cell receptor beta chains below all came from one sample that was sequenced in a study of CD8+ T cells in alopecia areata. cDNA prepared by RNA extraction and subsequent reverse transcription served as the template for sequencing. Using immunoSEQ multiplex PCR, the repertoire was profiled, and TCRdb retains in-frame clones only, with some absent. This table has roughly 200,000 clones, roughly 50% appearing once. The sequenced sample consisted of CD8+ T cells sorted from blood. The receptor source for this set is a human donor in good health.

V usage is TRBV5-8 and J usage is TRBJ2-7; D is perhaps TRBD1 (6 bases). CDR3 length equals 14 residues. Trimming removed 4 bases at V and 6 bases at J, with 17 bases between. Per the germline V gene, CDR1 is SGHTS and CDR2 is YDEGEE. In DNA form, the CDR3 reads TGTGCCAGCAGCGAAAGACCACAGGGTCGCGAGCAGTACTTC. Its protein product is CASSERPQGREQYF.

This chain joins TRBV7-9 and TRBJ1-1; D not resolved. Trimming stripped 5 bases from V and 3 bases from J, with 7 bases between. The V gene's germline CDR1 is SEHNR and CDR2 FQNEAQ (reference sequence). The length of the CDR3 is 12 residues. CDR3 sequence (DNA): TGTGCCAGCAGCCCCCAGGACACTGAAGCTTTCTTT. Amino acid sequence: CASSPQDTEAFF.

V and J are TRBV4-1 and TRBJ2-1; D not resolved. V gave up 0 bases and J gave up 10 bases, with 16 bases separating them. In germline, CDR1 is MGHRA, CDR2 YSYEKL. This CDR3 has 15 amino acids. As DNA, the CDR3 is TGCGCCAGCAGCCAAGATCGTGTCTCCGATGTGGAGCAGTTCTTC. Its translation: CASSQDRVSDVEQFF.

This rearrangement joins TRBV13 to TRBJ2-3; weak D call: TRBD2 (5 bases). This CDR3 is built from 10 residues. Trimming cost V 5 bases and J 11 bases, with 8 bases left between them. CDR1 is PRHDT, CDR2 FYEKMQ, per germline (reference sequence). CDR3 nucleotide sequence: TGTGCCAGCAGCGGAGGTGAGCAGTATTTT. Protein product: CASSGGEQYF.

The chain employs TRBV7-9 and TRBJ1-2; 7 bases agree with TRBD1. The CDR3 runs to 13 residues. Germline lookup yields CDR1 SEHNR and CDR2 FQNEAQ (reference sequence). J was trimmed by 6 bases and V by 6 bases; bases with no gene match: 7. The CDR3 loop is CASRETGTDGYTF. The CDR3, as DNA: TGTGCCAGCAGGGAGACAGGGACGGATGGCTACACCTTC.

The J gene is TRBJ2-3, the V gene TRBV7-6; 10 positions match TRBD2. This CDR3 contains 16 residues. With V trimmed by 4 bases and J by 0 bases, 4 bases remained unmatched. Germline V gene data show CDR1 as SGHVS and CDR2 as FNYEAQ. CDR3 DNA: TGTGCCAGCAGCTCCGGACTAGCGGCTAGCACAGATACGCAGTATTTT. Translation: CASSSGLAASTDTQYF. The whole variable domain, filled in from reference TRBV7-6 and TRBJ2-3, reads GAGVSQSPRYKVTKRGQDVALRCDPISGHVSLYWYRQALGQGPEFLTYFNYEAQQDKSGLPNDRFSAERPEGSISTLTIQRTEQRDSAMYRCASSSGLAASTDTQYFGPGTRLTVL.

The V and J genes are TRBV19 and TRBJ2-5, with D perhaps given as TRBD1 or TRBD2 (5 bases each). The CDR3 sequence is 14 residues long. Germline CDR1 LNHDA, CDR2 SQIVND (reference sequence). Trimming removed 6 bases from V and 1 base from J, with 12 bases in between. The CDR3 DNA sequence: TGTGCCAGTAGCACGAGGGACGGCCAAGAGACCCAGTACTTC. Translating it yields CASSTRDGQETQYF.

The chain combines TRBV18 with TRBJ2-7; the D gene is possibly TRBD2 (6 bases). Germline CDR1 KGHSH, CDR2 LQKENI. CDR3 length: 14 amino acids. Trimming left V 2 bases short and J 1 base short, with 9 bases between. CDR3 sequence reads: CASSPGGNSYEQYF. The CDR3 region has the DNA TGTGCCAGCTCACCAGGGGGGAATTCCTACGAGCAGTACTTC.

V and J are TRBV27 and TRBJ1-6; D unclear. Trimming pared 3 bases from V and 7 bases from J, leaving 4 bases between. The CDR3 runs 12 residues. Looked up from germline, CDR1 is MNHEY and CDR2 is SMNVEV (reference sequence). The CDR3 DNA reads as TGTGCCAGCAGTTTTAGCAATTCACCCCTCCACTTT. This codes for CASSFSNSPLHF.

V usage is TRBV7-9 and J usage is TRBJ2-2; D is perhaps TRBD2 (6 bases). V shed 5 bases and J shed 7 bases, with 17 bases lying between them. The CDR3 runs to 15 residues. Germline V gene lookup returns CDR1 SEHNR and CDR2 FQNEAQ (reference sequence). This CDR3 reads CASSPPGDTNGELFF. The CDR3 bases are TGTGCCAGCAGCCCGCCGGGAGATACTAACGGGGAGCTGTTTTTT.

The sample holds one count of this clone. V is TRBV18 and J is TRBJ1-2, with D unclear. V lost 6 bases and J 2 bases, leaving 10 bases between the germline ends. Germline loops: CDR1 KGHSH, CDR2 LQKENI. This CDR3 is built from 13 residues. The CDR3 DNA is TGTGCCAGCTCTCCGGACGGAAACTATGGCTACACCTTC. This codes for CASSPDGNYGYTF.

The CDR3 loop reads CASSLDRGPTQPQHF. CDR3 nucleotide sequence: TGTGCCAGCAGCTTGGACAGGGGGCCGACTCAGCCCCAGCATTTT. This chain joins TRBV5-4 and TRBJ1-5; TRBD1 agrees at 9 bases. V was clipped by 0 bases and J by 6 bases; unmatched bases: 4. CDR3 length: 15 amino acids. CDR1 and CDR2 from the germline V gene are SGHNT and YYREEE (reference sequence).

This clone was counted only a few times. This chain uses TRBV13 with TRBJ2-3, with 10 bases matching TRBD2. The CDR3 totals 13 residues. Trimming at V came to 6 bases and at J to 4 bases, leaving 1 base not matched to a gene. Germline values: CDR1 PRHDT, CDR2 FYEKMQ (reference sequence). The CDR3 coding sequence is TGTGCCAGCAGTCTAGCGGGGGCAGATACGCAGTATTTT. Its translation is CASSLAGADTQYF.

The chain carries TRBV4-1 and TRBJ2-5, with no clear D. The CDR3 length is 14 residues. CDR1 is MGHRA, CDR2 YSYEKL, per germline. Trimming shortened V by 1 base and J by 4 bases, and 10 bases separated the two germline ends. CDR3 sequence reads: CASSQGVLGETQYF. DNA of the CDR3: TGCGCCAGCAGCCAAGGGGTTTTGGGAGAGACCCAGTACTTC.

The chain carries TRBV13 and TRBJ2-2, with D possibly TRBD2 on 6 matching bases. Germline CDR1 and CDR2: PRHDT and FYEKMQ (reference sequence). CDR3 size: 13 residues. Trimming cost V 5 bases and J 7 bases, with 11 bases left between them. CDR3 in amino acids: CASSLGTRGELFF. DNA of the CDR3: TGTGCCAGCAGCCTTGGGACTCGCGGGGAGCTGTTTTTT.

The V and J genes are TRBV7-9 and TRBJ2-7, with 7 bases aligning to TRBD2. The trim removed 4 bases at V and 1 base at J, leaving 4 bases unmatched. Looked up from germline, CDR1 is SEHNR and CDR2 is FQNEAQ (reference sequence). This CDR3 has 14 amino acids. CDR3 loop: CASSYGGGSYEQYF. For the CDR3, the DNA is TGTGCCAGCAGCTACGGCGGGGGTTCCTACGAGCAGTACTTC.

In its sample, this clone was seen many times. This rearrangement joins TRBV7-2 to TRBJ1-2, with D unclear. The CDR3 is made up of 14 amino acids. Germline V gene sequence: CDR1 SGHTA, CDR2 FQGNSA. Trimming pared 2 bases from V and 3 bases from J, leaving 10 bases between. The CDR3 DNA is TGTGCCAGCAGCTTAAGGGCAGCCGACTATGGCTACACCTTC. This codes for CASSLRAADYGYTF.

V and J are TRBV5-1 and TRBJ1-1; D unresolved. Looked up from germline, CDR1 is SGHRS and CDR2 is YFSETQ. V was pared by 4 bases and J by 11 bases, with 18 bases between. The CDR3 consists of 13 residues. The CDR3 nucleotides read TGCGCCAGCAGCCCGGACGTAAACCGAAAGGCTTTCTTT. It is translated as CASSPDVNRKAFF.

This chain joins TRBV7-9 and TRBJ2-3; the D is unclear. CDR1 and CDR2 (germline): SEHNR, FQNEAQ (reference sequence). Between the trimmed V and J ends, which lost 1 base and 2 bases, there was a span of 7 bases. The length of the CDR3 is 14 residues. CDR3 loop: CASSLEVPTDTQYF. In DNA form, the CDR3 reads TGTGCCAGCAGCTTAGAGGTACCCACAGATACGCAGTATTTT.

This chain connects TRBV4-1 to TRBJ1-2, with D maybe TRBD1 (6 bases). V lost 0 bases to trimming and J lost 2 bases, with 13 bases between them. CDR1 is MGHRA, CDR2 YSYEKL, per germline. CDR3 length equals 16 residues. This CDR3 reads CASSQDRTGQNYGYTF. The CDR3 DNA reads TGCGCCAGCAGCCAAGATCGAACAGGGCAGAACTATGGCTACACCTTC.

This clone was seen a handful of times. V is TRBV29-1 and J is TRBJ2-7; possibly TRBD2 for D (5 bases). Trimming removed 7 bases from V and 11 bases from J, with 24 bases in between. CDR1 and CDR2 (germline): SQVTM, ANQGSEA. The CDR3 spans 13 residues. The CDR3 coding sequence is TGCAGCGGGCTAGCCGAGACGAGTACGTTGGAGTACTTC. Its translation: CSGLAETSTLEYF.

The chain carries TRBV7-2 and TRBJ2-5; D is possibly TRBD1 (5 bases). This CDR3 region has 17 residues. CDR1 SGHTA and CDR2 FQGNSA come from the germline V gene. Trimming stripped 1 base from V and 7 bases from J, with 22 bases between. The CDR3, as DNA: TGTGCCAGCAGCTTAGAGGGCACTGGGGCACAAAAGTCGACCCAGTACTTC. Translating gives CASSLEGTGAQKSTQYF.

This sequence joins TRBV6-8 and TRBJ1-5; TRBD1 agrees at 7 bases. CDR3 length equals 17 residues. After removal of 2 bases from V and 2 bases from J, the junction contained 9 bases not matched to a gene. Germline V gene lookup returns CDR1 MNHGY and CDR2 SAAAGT. CDR3 region: CASSYRTTGYGNQPQHF. The CDR3 coding sequence is TGTGCCAGCAGTTACCGAACGACAGGGTATGGCAATCAGCCCCAGCATTTT.

This clone was counted between two and nine times. This chain links TRBV7-9 with TRBJ1-1; D uncertain. Germline V gives CDR1 SEHNR, CDR2 FQNEAQ (reference sequence). The CDR3 sequence is 10 residues long. Trimming left V 3 bases short and J 4 bases short, with 0 bases between. CDR3 DNA sequence: TGTGCCAGCAGCTTCACTGAAGCTTTCTTT. Amino acids: CASSFTEAFF.

The chain is built from TRBV29-1 and TRBJ2-7, with D possibly matching TRBD1 (5 bases). Trimming took off 7 bases at V and 7 bases at J, with 17 bases between the two ends. From germline, CDR1 is SQVTM and CDR2 ANQGSEA. CDR3 size: 12 residues. CDR3 bases: TGCAGCGCTAAAGGGGCCCACCCTGAGCAGTACTTC. Its protein is CSAKGAHPEQYF.

The chain combines TRBV4-1 with TRBJ2-6, with D tentatively TRBD1 or TRBD2 (5 bases each). Germline V CDR1 and CDR2: MGHRA, YSYEKL. V lost 2 bases, J lost 4 bases, and 15 bases lay in between. The CDR3 is 17 amino acids. CDR3 sequence: CASSQRGPVEGANVLTF. The CDR3 DNA reads TGCGCCAGCAGCCAAAGGGGACCGGTGGAGGGGGCCAACGTCCTGACTTTC.

The gene calls are TRBV5-4 and TRBJ2-3, with D possibly matching TRBD2 (7 bases). CDR3 size: 16 residues. The V end lost 1 base, the J end lost 1 base, and 13 bases lay between the germline ends. Germline CDR1 reads SGHNT; CDR2 reads YYREEE (reference sequence). As DNA, the CDR3 is TGTGCCAGCAGCTTGTCGGGGGGCGGAGGCACAGATACGCAGTATTTT. Its translation is CASSLSGGGGTDTQYF.

This chain links TRBV15 with TRBJ2-5; no clear D. The length of the CDR3 is 15 residues. Trimming shortened V by 1 base and J by 2 bases, and 11 bases separated the two germline ends. Germline loops: CDR1 LNHNV, CDR2 YYDKDF (reference sequence). Here the CDR3 DNA reads TGTGCCACCAGCAGAGGGGCAGGAACTCAAGAGACCCAGTACTTC. Its protein product is CATSRGAGTQETQYF.

The chain joins TRBV4-1 to TRBJ1-5; D unresolved. V dropped 0 bases and J dropped 4 bases, with 7 bases sitting between them. CDR1 is MGHRA and CDR2 is YSYEKL in the germline V gene. The CDR3 sequence is 14 residues long. CDR3 coding DNA: TGCGCCAGCAGCCAAGAATCCGGAAATCAGCCCCAGCATTTT. Translation gives CASSQESGNQPQHF.

The chain has TRBV29-1 and TRBJ1-2; 11 bases are shared with TRBD1. The germline V gene has CDR1 SQVTM and CDR2 ANQGSEA. V lost 5 bases and J lost 6; bases outside the gene matches: 5. CDR3 length: 13 amino acids. The CDR3 DNA reads TGCAGCGTTAAGGGACAGGGGGAGAATGGCTACACCTTC. It is translated as CSVKGQGENGYTF.